This T cell receptor (beta chain) was recorded in a study of beta chain features in type 1 diabetes. General observations from the study: Patients with type 1 diabetes carried fewer insertions and had more deletions at their VDJ junctions.

Expressed TCRB transcripts were sequenced after all isolated RNA was converted to cDNA. Clones were sequenced by immunoSEQ multiplex PCR, and TCRdb holds only the in-frame ones, with some missing. The sample gives a few hundred thousand clones, roughly 11% of which show up once; about 1.2% is in the top ten. CDR1 and CDR2 from the germline V gene are LGHNA and YSLEER. This CDR3 region has 14 residues. Trimming left V 2 bases short and J 5 bases short, with 10 bases between. This clone was detected many times. Its specificity is not known. This clonotype was sampled from a man between 18 and 35 years old in good health. J is TRBJ2-1 and V is TRBV4-3; D possibly uses TRBD1 or TRBD2 (6 bases each). Sequencing was carried out using central memory CD4+ T cells from blood. The CDR3 reads CASSQSGGHNEQFF. The CDR3 DNA is TGCGCCAGCAGCCAATCTGGGGGGCACAATGAGCAGTTCTTC.